This record covers a single T cell receptor beta chain. These data come from a study of T cell changes during pregnancy in multiple sclerosis. Unmatched junction bases numbered 3, after V lost 3 bases and J lost 6 bases. Germline CDR1 is SGHNT and CDR2 is YENEEA. CDR3 length: 16 amino acids. Generated by immunoSEQ multiplex PCR, the TCRdb table keeps only in-frame clones and is missing some. This table has about 50,000 clones, about 92% appearing once. The chain recombines TRBV11-3 with TRBJ2-2, with 14 bases that match TRBD2. The sequencing used CD4+ T cells from peripheral blood mononuclear cells, collected after pregnancy. The receptor was derived from a female donor with multiple sclerosis, enrolled in a pregnancy study. The CDR3 DNA reads as TGTGCCAGCAGCTTCAGACTAGCGGGAGGGCCCGGGGAGCTGTTTTTT. Translated: CASSFRLAGGPGELFF.